These 29 T cell receptor beta chains were all obtained from the same sample, sequenced in a study of tumor-infiltrating lymphocytes in primary liver carcinoma. TCR beta cDNA was prepared out of 500 ng total RNA by means of a constant-region primer. Slightly modified ARM-PCR served as the procedure for the TCR beta libraries. These libraries came from three rounds of nested multiplex PCR. It was with TRBV1-TRBV30 forward primers and a C-beta reverse primer that the first two PCR rounds were run, at around 9 cycles each. TCRdb redid the calling of the multiplex PCR reads with MiXCR, one entry per CDR3 protein. Of more than 90,000 distinct CDR3 sequences listed, about two thirds are singletons. RNA and DNA were co-extracted from approximately 20-30 mg of unsorted bulk tissue. Source material: liver tumor tissue from sampling region 2. Subset denoted: tumor region T2, inferior pole. The origin of the receptors is a woman aged 60-70 years with primary liver carcinoma and hepatitis B virus infection.

The sample holds one count of this clonotype. As the CDR3 is not closed by the conserved phenylalanine or tryptophan, this likely results from a read error. Here the CDR3 DNA reads TGTGCCAGCAGCATAGAGGGAGGAAGTATCGGTGTGCAGTTCGTC. Its protein is CASSIEGGSIGVQFV. The rearrangement uses TRBV11-2 and TRBJ2-1, with D tentatively TRBD2 (6 bases). Germline V gene data show CDR1 as SGHAT and CDR2 as FQNNGV. This CDR3 spans 15 amino acids.

This chain joins TRBV5-1 and TRBJ1-1; D possibly corresponds to TRBD1 (6 bases). Germline CDR1 reads SGHRS; CDR2 reads YFSETQ. Trimming cost V 6 bases and J 8 bases, with 20 bases left between them. The CDR3 is 14 amino acids. This CDR3 reads CASNTIQGRKEAFF. The CDR3 bases are TGCGCCAGCAACACCATACAGGGTAGAAAGGAAGCTTTCTTT.

Note on this clonotype: One junction end disagrees with the germline gene, perhaps due to a read error. This chain joins TRBV29-1 and TRBJ2-2, with 8 bases identical to TRBD1. Germline CDR1 SQVTM, CDR2 ANQGSEA. CDR3 length: 12 amino acids. DNA of the CDR3: TGTAGCGTCGGACAGGGAAAACAGGAGCTGTTTTTT. It specifies CSVGQGKQELFF.

As concerns this clonotype: A much bigger clone sits one base away, suggesting this may be a read error. CDR3 in DNA: TGTGCCAGCAGCTTGTTCCTAGCCATGAACACCGGGGAGCTGCTTTTT. It yields the protein CASSLFLAMNTGELLF. The J gene is TRBJ2-2, the V gene TRBV5-4, with TRBD2 as a possible D gene (5 bases). CDR1 and CDR2 from the germline V gene are SGHNT and YYREEE (reference sequence). CDR3 length equals 16 residues. Supplemented by reference TRBV5-4 and TRBJ2-2, the full variable domain reads ETGVTQSPTHLIKTRGQQVTLRCSSQSGHNTVSWYQQALGQGPQFIFQYYREEENGRGNFPPRFSGLQFPNYSSELNVNALELDDSALYLCASSLFLAMNTGELLFGEGSRLTVL.

The chain has TRBV30 and TRBJ2-1; D unclear. Trimming shortened V by 6 bases and J by 3 bases, and 12 bases separated the two germline ends. The CDR3 has 13 amino acids. The V gene's germline CDR1 is GTSNPN and CDR2 SVGIG (reference sequence). CDR3 nucleotide sequence: TGTGCCTGTGCCGGTACAGTCTACAATGAGCAGTTCTTC. Its translation: CACAGTVYNEQFF. The full variable domain, its missing parts supplied by reference TRBV30 and TRBJ2-1, is SQTIHQWPATLVQPVGSPLSLECTVEGTSNPNLYWYRQAAGRGLQLLFYSVGIGQISSEVPQNLSASRPQDRQFILSSKKLLLSDSGFYLCACAGTVYNEQFFGPGTRLTVL.

In this sample, this clonotype turned up many times. This rearrangement joins TRBV6-5 to TRBJ1-3; 7 positions match TRBD1. The CDR3 is 14 amino acids. Germline-derived CDR1 and CDR2 are MNHEY and SVGAGI. The V and J ends lost 2 bases and 4 bases, in that order; junction bases with no gene match: 2. The CDR3 loop reads CASSYDRVGNTIYF. CDR3 coding DNA: TGTGCCAGCAGTTACGACAGGGTCGGAAACACCATATATTTT.

This chain uses TRBV6-5 with TRBJ2-7; D remains ambiguous. From germline, CDR1 is MNHEY and CDR2 SVGAGI. The CDR3 covers 13 residues. The CDR3 DNA sequence: TGTATCAGCAGTTCCTCACTTACCTACGAGCAGTACTTC. Translating gives CISSSSLTYEQYF.

This clonotype was seen only once. Sequence at one end of the junction differs from germline and may be a read error. This rearrangement joins TRBV4-2 to TRBJ1-1; a possible D gene is TRBD1 (6 bases). Germline CDR1 and CDR2: LGHNA and YNFKEQ. This CDR3 region has 13 residues. CDR3 protein: CVSRLKRDTEVFF. The CDR3 DNA reads as TGTGTTAGCAGGCTAAAGAGGGACACTGAAGTTTTCTTT.

The gene calls are TRBV21-1 and TRBJ2-1; the tabulated D call, TRBD1, remains unverified against the DNA. TRBV21-1 is assigned pseudogene status. The CDR3 has 19 amino acids. Written as DNA, the CDR3 is TGTGCCAGCAGCTCCCGATGGACAGGGGAGGGTCACTCCTACAATGAGCTGTTCTTC. Translation: CASSSRWTGEGHSYNELFF.

On this clonotype itself: Just one base apart from a much larger clone, this may be a read error. The rearrangement links TRBV5-1 to TRBJ2-5; D remains ambiguous. The germline V gene encodes CDR1 SGHRS and CDR2 YFSETQ. V was pared by 4 bases and J by 3 bases, with 7 bases between. This CDR3 region has 12 residues. The CDR3 is CASSPAEETQYF. The CDR3 DNA follows: TGCGCCAGCAGCCCCGCGGAAGAGACCCAGTACTTC.

V is TRBV11-3 and J is TRBJ2-1; D might be TRBD1 or TRBD2, each matching 6 bases. Near its end, the DNA agrees better with TRBJ2-7, so the J call may be wrong. This CDR3 is built from 13 residues. The germline gives CDR1 SGHNT, CDR2 YENEEA. The CDR3 sequence: CANSAGGYSEQYF. The CDR3 region has the DNA TGTGCCAACAGTGCCGGGGGCTACAGTGAGCAGTACTTC.

The rearrangement joins TRBV20-1 to TRBJ1-2, with D hard to call. The CDR3 is 15 residues long. V gave up 5 bases and J gave up 6 bases, with 22 bases separating them. Germline V CDR1 and CDR2: DFQATT, SNEGSKA (reference sequence). CDR3 DNA: TGCAGTGCTCCTAGTGCCACGTGCTATCGGGATGGCTACACCTTC. It specifies CSAPSATCYRDGYTF.

Notes on this clonotype: A much larger clonotype is one base distant, so this may be a read error. The final CDR3 position lacks the conserved phenylalanine or tryptophan, pointing to a likely read error. V is TRBV5-1 and J is TRBJ2-3; no clear D gene. The V end lost 0 bases, the J end lost 4 bases, and 6 bases lay between the germline ends. There are 13 residues in the CDR3. Germline CDR1 reads SGHRS; CDR2 reads YFSETQ. The CDR3 spells CASSLESADTQYL. In nucleotides, the CDR3 is TGCGCCAGCAGCTTGGAGTCCGCAGATACGCAGTATCTT.

This chain joins TRBV7-9 and TRBJ2-1; the D call may be TRBD1 or TRBD2 (6 bases each). The CDR3 totals 20 residues. V lost 5 bases to trimming and J lost 5 bases, with 31 bases between them. CDR1 is SEHNR, CDR2 FQNEAQ, per germline (reference sequence). The CDR3 DNA is TGTGCCAGCAGCACTATGAGGGGGGTCGGGAGACCACCCACAGACAATGAGCAGTTCTTC. This translates into CASSTMRGVGRPPTDNEQFF.

This clonotype appeared a single time. The chain is built from TRBV24-1 and TRBJ2-3; D not resolved. The CDR3 is made up of 15 amino acids. Germline V gene data show CDR1 as KGHDR and CDR2 as SFDVKD. The ends were cut back, 4 bases at V and 2 bases at J, with 12 bases in the middle. The CDR3 coding sequence is TGTGCCACCAGTGACTACGTAACCCCCACAGATACGCAGTATTTT. Encoded protein: CATSDYVTPTDTQYF.

As to this clonotype: The CDR3 carries no conserved terminal phenylalanine or tryptophan, so it likely arises from a read error. The rearrangement links TRBV11-2 to TRBJ2-1; D tentatively reads TRBD1 or TRBD2 (5 bases each). The CDR3 loop spans 15 amino acids. The V gene's germline CDR1 is SGHAT and CDR2 FQNNGV. CDR3 sequence reads: CTSSLGALDYNEQFS. As DNA, the CDR3 is TGTACCAGCAGCTTAGGGGCACTAGACTACAATGAGCAGTTCTCC.

With respect to this clonotype: A read error is likely, as this CDR3 ends without the conserved phenylalanine or tryptophan. The chain combines TRBV4-2 with TRBJ2-1; possible D gene TRBD2, 6 bases. The CDR3 covers 15 residues. From germline, CDR1 is LGHNA and CDR2 YNFKEQ. Here the CDR3 reads CANSQDSGTYNEQFL. The CDR3 DNA is TGTGCCAACAGCCAAGATAGCGGAACCTACAATGAGCAGTTCCTC.

Details on this clonotype: The CDR3 carries no conserved terminal phenylalanine or tryptophan, so it likely arises from a read error. CDR3 in amino acids: CASSLILAHNEQFL. In DNA, the CDR3 is TGTGCCAGCAGCTTGATACTAGCCCACAATGAGCAGTTCCTC. The J gene is TRBJ2-1, the V gene TRBV5-4, with a weak D call TRBD2 (6 bases). The CDR3 sequence is 14 residues long. V dropped 1 base and J dropped 5 bases, with 10 bases sitting between them. Germline V gives CDR1 SGHNT, CDR2 YYREEE (reference sequence).

Note on this clonotype: Being one base from a much bigger clone, this may be a read error. The rearrangement joins TRBV5-4 to TRBJ2-2, with 11 bases identical to TRBD2. Germline assignment: CDR1 SGHNT and CDR2 YYREEE (reference sequence). The CDR3 runs 15 residues. Losses at the gene ends were 4 bases for V and 1 base for J; bases not matched to a gene: 0. The CDR3 protein is CASSGLAGNTGELFF. The DNA of the CDR3 is TGTGCCAGCAGCGGACTAGCGGGGAACACCGGGGAGCTGTTTTTT.

Turning to this clonotype: Germline is not matched at one junction end, which may reflect a read error. V is TRBV29-1 and J is TRBJ1-3, with TRBD1 as a possible D gene (6 bases). The germline V gene has CDR1 SQVTM and CDR2 ANQGSEA. This CDR3 is 17 amino acids long. The CDR3 nucleotides are TGTAGCGTTGGGGGCCATTCGAGTCGGGGGGCTGGAAACACCATATATTTT. This encodes CSVGGHSSRGAGNTIYF.

This clonotype was recorded at least ten times. The chain recombines TRBV6-2 or TRBV6-3 with TRBJ2-1; D unclear. Germline values: CDR1 MNHEY, CDR2 SVGEGT. Deletions cut 5 bases from V and 1 base from J, with 15 bases between. The CDR3 is 16 residues long. Here the CDR3 DNA reads TGTGCCAGCAGTCCTAATCTAGGAACTTCCTACAATGAGCAGTTCTTC. Translating gives CASSPNLGTSYNEQFF.

This clonotype appeared a few times. Germline is not matched at one junction end, which may reflect a read error. The gene calls are TRBV30 and TRBJ2-1; D perhaps matches TRBD2 (5 bases). The CDR3 length is 14 residues. The germline gives CDR1 GTSNPN, CDR2 SVGIG (reference sequence). DNA of the CDR3: TGTGCCTGGATCAGAGGGAACTCCTACAATGAGCAGCTCTTC. Translation gives CAWIRGNSYNEQLF.

Remarks on this clonotype: Mismatch with germline at one junction end may stem from a read error. The V call is TRBV5-1, the J call TRBJ1-6; D is uncertain. The CDR3 runs to 13 residues. Germline CDR1 is SGHRS and CDR2 is YFSETQ. In DNA form, the CDR3 reads TGCGTCAGCACCGGAAGTTATAGTTCACCCCTCCACTTT. Translated: CVSTGSYSSPLHF.

As to this clonotype: The junction departs from germline at one end; a sequencing error may be responsible. The chain uses TRBV11-2 and TRBJ2-1; 10 bases match TRBD1. Germline V CDR1 and CDR2: SGHAT, FQNNGV. The CDR3 has 20 residues. The CDR3 coding sequence is TGTGACAGCAGCTTCAACCGGGACAGGGGAACCCAGGTCTCCTACAATGGGCAGTTCTTC. Protein product: CDSSFNRDRGTQVSYNGQFF.

This clonotype was recorded at least ten times. The chain carries TRBV29-1 and TRBJ1-2; TRBD1 matches at 12 bases. In germline, CDR1 is SQVTM, CDR2 ANQGSEA. There are 13 residues in the CDR3. V was clipped by 4 bases and J by 6 bases; unmatched bases: 3. CDR3 amino acids: CSVGDRGHDGYTF. The CDR3 nucleotides read TGCAGCGTTGGGGACAGGGGGCATGATGGCTACACCTTC.

The sample holds one count of this clonotype. This chain joins TRBV18 and TRBJ1-5; D may be TRBD1 (6 bases). Germline assignment: CDR1 KGHSH and CDR2 LQKENI. The CDR3 runs to 16 residues. V lost 2 bases, J lost 7 bases, and 18 bases lay in between. CDR3 protein: CASSPFLTGTGQPQHF. The CDR3 nucleotides are TGTGCCAGCTCACCATTCCTTACAGGGACCGGACAGCCCCAGCATTTT.

Points on this clonotype: The junction departs from germline at one end; a sequencing error may be responsible. The rearrangement links TRBV11-1 to TRBJ2-7; D may be TRBD1 or TRBD2 (6 bases each). There are 18 residues in the CDR3. Germline CDR1 SGHAT, CDR2 FQDESV (reference sequence). CDR3 in amino acids: CTSSLRGTTNGRLYEQYF. CDR3 bases: TGTACCAGCAGCTTAAGGGGGACGACTAACGGGAGACTCTACGAGCAGTACTTC.

This clonotype was seen a single time. An end of the junction differs from the germline gene, which may be a read error. This sequence joins TRBV5-4 and TRBJ2-1; 7 bases are a match to TRBD1. Germline V gives CDR1 SGHNT, CDR2 YYREEE (reference sequence). The CDR3 runs 14 residues. CDR3 coding DNA: TGTGCCAGCAGAGACAGGGAAGCCTACAATGAGCGGTTCTTC. This encodes CASRDREAYNERFF.

This clonotype has at least ten counts. V is TRBV6-6 and J is TRBJ2-7; D assignment may be TRBD1 or TRBD2 (6 bases each). This CDR3 contains 15 residues. V lost 5 bases and J lost 1, with 15 bases in between. Germline V gene data show CDR1 as MNHNY and CDR2 as SVGAGI (reference sequence). CDR3 amino acids: CASSTPEGESYEQYF. The CDR3 DNA is TGTGCCAGCAGTACCCCGGAGGGGGAGTCCTACGAGCAGTACTTC.